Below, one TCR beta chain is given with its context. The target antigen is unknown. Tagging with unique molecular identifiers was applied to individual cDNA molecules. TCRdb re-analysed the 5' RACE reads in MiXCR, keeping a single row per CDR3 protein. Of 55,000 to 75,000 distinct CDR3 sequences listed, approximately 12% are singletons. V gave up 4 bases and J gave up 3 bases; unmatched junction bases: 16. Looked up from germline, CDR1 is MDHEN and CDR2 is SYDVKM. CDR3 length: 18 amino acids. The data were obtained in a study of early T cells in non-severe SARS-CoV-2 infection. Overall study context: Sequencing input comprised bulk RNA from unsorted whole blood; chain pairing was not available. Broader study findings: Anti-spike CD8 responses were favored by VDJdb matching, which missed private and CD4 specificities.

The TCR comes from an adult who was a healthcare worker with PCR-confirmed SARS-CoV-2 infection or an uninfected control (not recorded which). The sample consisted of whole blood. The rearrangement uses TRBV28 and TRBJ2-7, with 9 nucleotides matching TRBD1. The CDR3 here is CASSSGTGMSTLLYEQYF. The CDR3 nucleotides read TGTGCCAGCAGTTCCGGGACAGGGATGTCTACGCTCCTCTACGAGCAGTACTTC.